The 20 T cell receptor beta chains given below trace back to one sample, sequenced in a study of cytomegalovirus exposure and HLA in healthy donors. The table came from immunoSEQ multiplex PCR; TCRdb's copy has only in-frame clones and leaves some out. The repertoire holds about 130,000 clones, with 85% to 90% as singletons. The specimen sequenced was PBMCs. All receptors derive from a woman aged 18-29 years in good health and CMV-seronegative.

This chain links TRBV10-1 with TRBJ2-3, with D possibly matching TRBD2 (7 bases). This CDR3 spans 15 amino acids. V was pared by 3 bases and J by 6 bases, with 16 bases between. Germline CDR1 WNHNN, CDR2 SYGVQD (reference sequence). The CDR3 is CASSDWGGAGDTQYF. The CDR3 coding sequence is TGCGCCAGCAGTGATTGGGGGGGGGCCGGGGATACGCAGTATTTT.

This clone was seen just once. CDR3 sequence (DNA): TGCAGCGCTCGGCAGGGAGATACGCAGTATTTT. Protein product: CSARQGDTQYF. This sequence joins TRBV29-1 and TRBJ2-3, with D possibly matching TRBD1 (5 bases). The CDR3 is made up of 11 amino acids. Trimming removed 7 bases at V and 5 bases at J, with 10 bases between. Germline V CDR1 and CDR2: SQVTM, ANQGSEA.

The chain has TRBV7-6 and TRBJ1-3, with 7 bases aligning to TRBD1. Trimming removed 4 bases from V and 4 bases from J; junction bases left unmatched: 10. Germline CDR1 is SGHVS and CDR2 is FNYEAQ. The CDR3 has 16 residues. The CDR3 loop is CASSSQPGQMGNTIYF. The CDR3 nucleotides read TGTGCCAGCAGCTCACAACCGGGACAGATGGGAAACACCATATATTTT.

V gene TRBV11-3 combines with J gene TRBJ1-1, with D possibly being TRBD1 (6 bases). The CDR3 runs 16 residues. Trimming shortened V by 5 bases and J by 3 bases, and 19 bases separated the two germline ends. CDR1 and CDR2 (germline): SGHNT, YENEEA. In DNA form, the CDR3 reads TGTGCCAGCAGCCCCGGGGGGGGCGTTTGGGACACTGAAGCTTTCTTT. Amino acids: CASSPGGGVWDTEAFF. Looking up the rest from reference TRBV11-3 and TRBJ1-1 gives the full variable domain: EAGVVQSPRYKIIEKKQPVAFWCNPISGHNTLYWYLQNLGQGPELLIRYENEEAVDDSQLPKDRFSAERLKGVDSTLKIQPAELGDSAVYLCASSPGGGVWDTEAFFGQGTRLTVV.

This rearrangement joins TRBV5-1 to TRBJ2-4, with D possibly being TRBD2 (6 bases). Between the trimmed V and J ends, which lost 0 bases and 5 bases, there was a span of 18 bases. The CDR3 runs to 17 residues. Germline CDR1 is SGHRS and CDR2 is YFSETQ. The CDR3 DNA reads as TGCGCCAGCAGCTTGGTTGCCGCCTCCGGGAGAGAAAACATTCAGTACTTC. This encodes CASSLVAASGRENIQYF.

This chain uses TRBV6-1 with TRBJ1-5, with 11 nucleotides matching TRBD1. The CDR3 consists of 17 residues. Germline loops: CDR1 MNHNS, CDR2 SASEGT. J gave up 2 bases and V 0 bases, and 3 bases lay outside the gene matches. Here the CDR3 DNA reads TGTGCCAGCAGTGAAGCACGGGACAGGGGGGGCAATCAGCCCCAGCATTTT. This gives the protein CASSEARDRGGNQPQHF.

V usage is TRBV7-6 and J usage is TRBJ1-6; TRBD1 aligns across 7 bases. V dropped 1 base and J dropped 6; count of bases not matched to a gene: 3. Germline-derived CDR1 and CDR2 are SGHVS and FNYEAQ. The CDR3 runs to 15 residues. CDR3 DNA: TGTGCCAGCAGCTTAGGACAGGGACGTAATTCACCCCTCCACTTT. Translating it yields CASSLGQGRNSPLHF.

DNA of the CDR3: TGTGCCAGCAGCTTACGCGGGGAATCTAGCACAGATACGCAGTATTTT. This sequence encodes CASSLRGESSTDTQYF. This chain joins TRBV7-6 and TRBJ2-3; TRBD2 is a possible D gene (6 bases). Trimming took off 2 bases at V and 0 bases at J, with 12 bases between the two ends. The germline V gene has CDR1 SGHVS and CDR2 FNYEAQ. The CDR3 has 16 residues.

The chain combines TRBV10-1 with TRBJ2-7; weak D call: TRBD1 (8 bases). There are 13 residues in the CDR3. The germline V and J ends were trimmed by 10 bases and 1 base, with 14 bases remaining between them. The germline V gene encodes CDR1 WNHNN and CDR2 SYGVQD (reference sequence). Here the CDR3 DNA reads TGCGCCACCCAGCGGGACAGGTCCTACGAGCAGTACTTC. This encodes CATQRDRSYEQYF.

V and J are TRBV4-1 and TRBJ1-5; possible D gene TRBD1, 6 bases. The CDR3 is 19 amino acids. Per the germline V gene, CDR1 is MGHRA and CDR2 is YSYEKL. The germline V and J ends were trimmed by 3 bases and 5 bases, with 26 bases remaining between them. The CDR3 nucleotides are TGCGCCAGCAGCCATAAGATGGCGGTTAAAACAGGGCGTGATCAGCCCCAGCATTTT. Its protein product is CASSHKMAVKTGRDQPQHF.

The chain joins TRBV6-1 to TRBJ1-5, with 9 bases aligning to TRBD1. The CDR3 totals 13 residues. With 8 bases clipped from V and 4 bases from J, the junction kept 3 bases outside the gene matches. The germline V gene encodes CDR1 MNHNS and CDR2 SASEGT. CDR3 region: CASVGTGNQPQHF. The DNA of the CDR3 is TGTGCCAGCGTAGGGACAGGGAATCAGCCCCAGCATTTT.

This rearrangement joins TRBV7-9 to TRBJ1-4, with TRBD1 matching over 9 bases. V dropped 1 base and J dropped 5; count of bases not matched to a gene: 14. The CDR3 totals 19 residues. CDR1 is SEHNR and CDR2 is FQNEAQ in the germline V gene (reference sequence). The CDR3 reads CASSLDPSLQGAPNEKLFF. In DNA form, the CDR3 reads TGTGCCAGCAGCTTAGATCCATCACTACAGGGGGCTCCAAATGAAAAACTGTTTTTT.

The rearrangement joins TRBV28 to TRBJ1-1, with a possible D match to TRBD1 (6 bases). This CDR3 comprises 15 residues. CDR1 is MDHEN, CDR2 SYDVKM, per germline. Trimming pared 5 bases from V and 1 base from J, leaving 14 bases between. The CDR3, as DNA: TGTGCCAGCAGTCCTCACAGGGCCAAGAACACTGAAGCTTTCTTT. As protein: CASSPHRAKNTEAFF.

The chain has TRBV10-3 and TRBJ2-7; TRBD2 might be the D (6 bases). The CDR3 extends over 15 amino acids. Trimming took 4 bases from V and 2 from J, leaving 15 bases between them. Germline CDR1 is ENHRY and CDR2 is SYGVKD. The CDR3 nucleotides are TGTGCCATCAGTGGGGGCGGGGCGGGACCCTACGAGCAGTACTTC. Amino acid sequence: CAISGGGAGPYEQYF.

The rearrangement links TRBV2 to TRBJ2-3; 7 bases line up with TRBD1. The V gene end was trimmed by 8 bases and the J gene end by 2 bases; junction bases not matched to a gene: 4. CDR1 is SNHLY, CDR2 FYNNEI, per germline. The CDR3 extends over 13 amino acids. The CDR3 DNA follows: TGTGCCAGCGAGGACAGGATCACAGATACGCAGTATTTT. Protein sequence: CASEDRITDTQYF. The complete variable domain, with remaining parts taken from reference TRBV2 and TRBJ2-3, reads EPEVTQTPSHQVTQMGQEVILRCVPISNHLYFYWYRQILGQKVEFLVSFYNNEISEKSEIFDDQFSVERPDGSNFTLKIRSTKLEDSAMYFCASEDRITDTQYFGPGTRLTVL.

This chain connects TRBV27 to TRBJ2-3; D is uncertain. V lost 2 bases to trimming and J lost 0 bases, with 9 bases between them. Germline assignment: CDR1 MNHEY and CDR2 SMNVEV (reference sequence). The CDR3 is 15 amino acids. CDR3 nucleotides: TGTGCCAGCAGTTTACGGGTCACTAGCACAGATACGCAGTATTTT. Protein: CASSLRVTSTDTQYF.

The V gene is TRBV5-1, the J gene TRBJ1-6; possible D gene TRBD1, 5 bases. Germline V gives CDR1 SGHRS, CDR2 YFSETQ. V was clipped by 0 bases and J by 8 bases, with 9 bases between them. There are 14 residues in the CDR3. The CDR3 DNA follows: TGCGCCAGCAGCTTGGGACAGCCCGATTCACCCCTCCACTTT. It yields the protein CASSLGQPDSPLHF.

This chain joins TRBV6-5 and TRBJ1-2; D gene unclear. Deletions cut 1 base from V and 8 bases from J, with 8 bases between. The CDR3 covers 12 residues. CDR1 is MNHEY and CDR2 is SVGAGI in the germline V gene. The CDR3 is CASSYYGGGYTF. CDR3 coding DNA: TGTGCCAGCAGTTACTATGGCGGGGGCTACACCTTC.

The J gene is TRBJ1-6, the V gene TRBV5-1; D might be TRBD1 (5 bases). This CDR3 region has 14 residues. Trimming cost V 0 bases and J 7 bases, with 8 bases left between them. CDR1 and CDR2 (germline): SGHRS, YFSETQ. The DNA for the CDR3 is TGCGCCAGCAGCTTGGAACAGGTGAATTCACCCCTCCACTTT. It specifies CASSLEQVNSPLHF. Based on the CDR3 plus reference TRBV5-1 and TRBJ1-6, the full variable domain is KAGVTQTPRYLIKTRGQQVTLSCSPISGHRSVSWYQQTPGQGLQFLFEYFSETQRNKGNFPGRFSGRQFSNSRSEMNVSTLELGDSALYLCASSLEQVNSPLHFGNGTRLTVT.

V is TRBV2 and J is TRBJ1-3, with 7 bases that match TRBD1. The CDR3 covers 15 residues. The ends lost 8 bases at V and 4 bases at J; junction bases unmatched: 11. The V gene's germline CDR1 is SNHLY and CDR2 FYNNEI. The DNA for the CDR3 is TGTGCCAGCGCTCCTCCAGGGGGTTCAGGAAACACCATATATTTT. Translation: CASAPPGGSGNTIYF.